Following are 27 T cell receptor beta chains from one sample sequenced in a study of T cells after yellow fever vaccination. TCRdb itself ran the 5' RACE reads through MiXCR, one entry per CDR3 protein. Altogether 70,000 or so distinct CDR3 sequences are present, around 7.7% being singletons, with the ten largest covering over 25%. Sequenced material: CD8+ T cells sorted from PBMCs, taken approximately 11 days after the first yellow fever vaccination. These TCRs come from a man aged 18 to 30 who received the YFV17D yellow fever vaccine.

The chain has TRBV15 and TRBJ1-6; no reliable D call. Germline CDR1 reads LNHNV; CDR2 reads YYDKDF (reference sequence). The CDR3 loop spans 15 amino acids. V was pared by 0 bases and J by 10 bases, with 13 bases between. CDR3 coding DNA: TGTGCCACCAGCAGAGAGACCGTGGCGACCTCACCCCTCCACTTT. This translates into CATSRETVATSPLHF.

The V call is TRBV3-1, the J call TRBJ2-1; D is tentatively TRBD1 or TRBD2 (5 bases each). CDR1 LGHDT and CDR2 YNNKEL come from the germline V gene (reference sequence). V gave up 6 bases and J gave up 8 bases, with 23 bases separating them. The CDR3 sequence is 16 residues long. The CDR3: CASSEHRDRGLHEQFF. DNA for the CDR3: TGTGCCAGCAGTGAACACCGGGACCGAGGTTTACATGAGCAGTTCTTC.

The sample holds many counts of this clonotype. This chain links TRBV6-5 with TRBJ1-1; D ambiguous. CDR1 and CDR2 from the germline V gene are MNHEY and SVGAGI. Trimming shortened V by 6 bases and J by 0 bases, and 17 bases separated the two germline ends. The CDR3 sequence is 16 residues long. The DNA for the CDR3 is TGTGCCAGCAGCCTGGTGGGGTCTCCCATGAACACTGAAGCTTTCTTT. Encoded protein: CASSLVGSPMNTEAFF.

The chain joins TRBV10-3 to TRBJ2-5; D is unclear. This CDR3 has 15 amino acids. CDR1 and CDR2 (germline): ENHRY, SYGVKD. Trimming removed 4 bases at V and 2 bases at J, with 14 bases between. CDR3: CAISAANRAQETQYF. The CDR3 bases are TGTGCCATCAGTGCCGCGAACAGAGCTCAAGAGACCCAGTACTTC.

The V gene is TRBV6-2 or TRBV6-3, the J gene TRBJ2-7; TRBD2 agrees at 8 bases. Looked up from germline, CDR1 is MNHEY and CDR2 is SVGEGT. Germline trimming cut 7 bases from V and 5 bases from J; bases unmatched to any gene: 13. This CDR3 is built from 15 residues. Here the CDR3 reads CASNHPPGGFHEQYV. The CDR3 coding sequence is TGTGCCAGCAATCACCCTCCGGGGGGGTTCCACGAGCAGTACGTC.

This clonotype appeared many times. J is TRBJ2-1 and V is TRBV27; 9 nucleotides align to TRBD1. The V gene end was trimmed by 5 bases and the J gene end by 4 bases; junction bases not matched to a gene: 6. CDR1 MNHEY and CDR2 SMNVEV come from the germline V gene (reference sequence). The CDR3 consists of 15 residues. The CDR3 bases are TGTGCCAGCAGTCCCGGGGACAGGGAGTACAATGAGCAGTTCTTC. Translating it yields CASSPGDREYNEQFF.

In its sample, this clonotype was seen a few times. The rearrangement joins TRBV10-3 to TRBJ2-7; D not certain. The CDR3 consists of 14 residues. CDR1 and CDR2 (germline): ENHRY, SYGVKD. Trimming pared 3 bases from V and 3 bases from J, leaving 12 bases between. The CDR3 nucleotides read TGTGCCATCAGTGACAGGTTGGTCCGCTACGAGCAGTACTTC. This sequence encodes CAISDRLVRYEQYF.

This clonotype was picked up a small number of times. The chain has TRBV4-3 and TRBJ2-3; tentative D call: TRBD2 (6 bases). V was cut by 0 bases and J by 4 bases, with 17 bases left in between. Germline V gene lookup returns CDR1 LGHNA and CDR2 YSLEER. There are 17 residues in the CDR3. The CDR3 coding sequence is TGCGCCAGCAGCCAAGATCCCCCGGGGGTACCCGCAGATACGCAGTATTTT. Translated, it gives CASSQDPPGVPADTQYF.

This clonotype occurred many times. The V call is TRBV28, the J call TRBJ2-3; D gene uncertain. V lost 5 bases and J 10 bases, leaving 13 bases between the germline ends. This CDR3 is 12 amino acids long. Germline CDR1 MDHEN, CDR2 SYDVKM. CDR3 region: CASSLSSGAQYF. CDR3 sequence (DNA): TGTGCCAGCAGTCTCTCGTCGGGTGCGCAGTATTTT.

This clonotype was counted many times. The V gene is TRBV5-1, the J gene TRBJ2-7; the D is unclear. The CDR3 loop spans 14 amino acids. Trimming left V 0 bases short and J 6 bases short, with 13 bases between. Germline assignment: CDR1 SGHRS and CDR2 YFSETQ. The chain's CDR3 is CASSLDSGQPEQYF. CDR3 DNA sequence: TGCGCCAGCAGCTTGGACTCGGGCCAGCCCGAGCAGTACTTC.

This clonotype has a count of ten or more. This chain uses TRBV7-9 with TRBJ2-1; possible D gene TRBD1, 5 bases. This CDR3 spans 11 amino acids. The V and J ends lost 3 bases and 8 bases respectively, with 5 bases between them. Germline V gene data show CDR1 as SEHNR and CDR2 as FQNEAQ (reference sequence). CDR3 in amino acids: CASSLGHEQFF. CDR3 DNA: TGTGCCAGCAGCTTGGGGCATGAGCAGTTCTTC.

This sequence joins TRBV12-3 or TRBV12-4 and TRBJ2-2, with 10 bases aligning to TRBD2. CDR3 length: 15 amino acids. V shed 1 base, J shed 4 bases, and the junction held 0 bases outside the gene matches. CDR3 bases: TGTGCCAGCAGTTTAGGACTAGCGGGCACCGGGGAGCTGTTTTTT. It specifies CASSLGLAGTGELFF.

This clonotype was detected many times. V and J are TRBV20-1 and TRBJ1-5, with no clear D. The CDR3 is 12 residues long. Germline CDR1 DFQATT, CDR2 SNEGSKA (reference sequence). Trimming took off 5 bases at V and 3 bases at J, with 8 bases between the two ends. The CDR3 here is CSAAGYNQPQHF. The CDR3 DNA reads as TGCAGTGCTGCAGGTTACAATCAGCCCCAGCATTTT.

The chain has TRBV29-1 and TRBJ1-5; no clear D gene. Germline V gene lookup returns CDR1 SQVTM and CDR2 ANQGSEA. The ends were cut back, 8 bases at V and 0 bases at J, with 29 bases in the middle. This CDR3 has 19 amino acids. The CDR3 DNA is TGCAGCACTCCCGTGGACGCTCCGGTTGGCCAGGATAGCAATCAGCCCCAGCATTTT. It specifies CSTPVDAPVGQDSNQPQHF.

This clonotype has at least ten counts. V gene TRBV5-1 combines with J gene TRBJ1-1; D is ambiguous. The length of the CDR3 is 15 residues. The germline V and J ends were trimmed by 2 bases and 2 bases, with 13 bases remaining between them. Germline V CDR1 and CDR2: SGHRS, YFSETQ. The CDR3 loop is CASSFLRRLNTEAFF. The DNA for the CDR3 is TGCGCCAGCAGCTTCTTACGACGGCTTAACACTGAAGCTTTCTTT.

This clonotype was recorded at least ten times. The rearrangement uses TRBV12-3 or TRBV12-4 and TRBJ2-4; no definite D call. The CDR3 has 16 amino acids. Trimming removed 0 bases at V and 7 bases at J, with 16 bases between. CDR3 nucleotide sequence: TGTGCCAGCAGTTTAGCCCCCCTGGCCCAGGCGAACATTCAGTACTTC. Translated: CASSLAPLAQANIQYF.

The chain joins TRBV14 to TRBJ2-1; 10 bases are a match to TRBD1. The CDR3 is 14 amino acids. After removal of 10 bases from V and 3 bases from J, the junction contained 6 bases not matched to a gene. Looked up from germline, CDR1 is SGHDN and CDR2 is FVKESK. The CDR3 loop is CAITGTGDYNEQFF. The CDR3 region has the DNA TGTGCCATTACTGGGACAGGGGACTACAATGAGCAGTTCTTC.

This clonotype was seen many times. The chain couples TRBV20-1 to TRBJ2-7, with a tentative D call TRBD2 (6 bases). The CDR3 loop spans 13 amino acids. Looked up from germline, CDR1 is DFQATT and CDR2 is SNEGSKA (reference sequence). The V end was cut by 6 bases, the J end by 0 bases, with 12 bases between. The CDR3 DNA is TGCAGTGCAATAGCGGAAAACTCCTACGAGCAGTACGTC. Translated: CSAIAENSYEQYV.

This clonotype was seen more than once but under ten times. The chain is built from TRBV7-9 and TRBJ2-3, with D perhaps matching TRBD1 (5 bases). V dropped 5 bases and J dropped 1 base, with 10 bases sitting between them. This CDR3 comprises 14 residues. Germline V gives CDR1 SEHNR, CDR2 FQNEAQ (reference sequence). The CDR3: CASSETTGTDTQYF. The CDR3 bases are TGTGCCAGCAGCGAGACGACAGGCACAGATACGCAGTATTTT.

The chain has TRBV14 and TRBJ2-7, with D possibly being TRBD2 (5 bases). V lost 4 bases and J lost 2, with 15 bases in between. This CDR3 region has 15 residues. In germline, CDR1 is SGHDN, CDR2 FVKESK. CDR3 region: CASSLEATVPYEQYF. Written as DNA, the CDR3 is TGTGCCAGCAGCCTGGAGGCCACCGTGCCCTACGAGCAGTACTTC.

Ten or more counts support this clonotype. The chain links TRBV6-2 or TRBV6-3 to TRBJ2-3; the D call may be TRBD1 or TRBD2 (5 bases each). CDR1 MNHEY and CDR2 SVGEGT come from the germline V gene. Trimming stripped 0 bases from V and 3 bases from J, with 7 bases between. The CDR3 is 14 residues long. DNA for the CDR3: TGTGCCAGCAGTTACTCCAGGGAGACAGATACGCAGTATTTT. The encoded protein is CASSYSRETDTQYF.

This clonotype was counted many times. This chain links TRBV20-1 with TRBJ2-1; 7 bases map to TRBD2. CDR1 is DFQATT, CDR2 SNEGSKA, per germline (reference sequence). CDR3 length: 13 residues. V was pared by 3 bases and J by 6 bases, with 5 bases of the junction left unmatched. The CDR3, as DNA: TGCAGTGCTAGCCCCCGGACTAGCAATGAGCAGTTCTTC. Translation gives CSASPRTSNEQFF.

The chain carries TRBV29-1 and TRBJ1-2, with no clear D. The CDR3 spans 13 residues. Germline CDR1 and CDR2: SQVTM and ANQGSEA. V was trimmed by 7 bases and J by 4 bases, leaving 16 bases between them. The CDR3, as DNA: TGCAGCGCTTTCTTCTCCGACATCTATGGCTACACCTTC. Translation: CSAFFSDIYGYTF.

In its sample, this clonotype was seen a few times. The V call is TRBV7-2, the J call TRBJ2-7; D possibly corresponds to TRBD1 (5 bases). Trimming pared 1 base from V and 2 bases from J, leaving 15 bases between. Germline lookup yields CDR1 SGHTA and CDR2 FQGNSA. This CDR3 spans 16 amino acids. The CDR3 protein is CASSLVARATAYEQYF. DNA of the CDR3: TGTGCCAGCAGCTTAGTAGCCAGGGCAACGGCCTACGAGCAGTACTTC. Looking up the rest from reference TRBV7-2 and TRBJ2-7 gives the full variable domain: GAGVSQSPSNKVTEKGKDVELRCDPISGHTALYWYRQSLGQGLEFLIYFQGNSAPDKSGLPSDRFSAERTGGSVSTLTIQRTQQEDSAVYLCASSLVARATAYEQYFGPGTRLTVT.

J is TRBJ2-2 and V is TRBV6-2 or TRBV6-3, with D unresolved. The length of the CDR3 is 12 residues. The ends were cut back, 6 bases at V and 7 bases at J, with 9 bases in the middle. Germline V gene sequence: CDR1 MNHEY, CDR2 SVGEGT. The DNA of the CDR3 is TGTGCCAGCAGCAAGCTGGGCGGGGAGCTGTTTTTT. Its translation: CASSKLGGELFF.

This clonotype was seen more than once but under ten times. The chain uses TRBV9 and TRBJ2-7, with D perhaps matching TRBD1 (6 bases). The CDR3 is 14 amino acids. V lost 0 bases and J 5 bases, leaving 12 bases between the germline ends. In germline, CDR1 is SGDLS, CDR2 YYNGEE. CDR3 bases: TGTGCCAGCAGCGTAGGGGCAGGGGCGAACGAGCAGTACTTC. This sequence encodes CASSVGAGANEQYF.

The CDR3 sequence is CASTSRTAYYEQYV. In nucleotides, the CDR3 is TGTGCCAGCACTTCCCGGACGGCTTACTACGAGCAGTACGTC. The V gene is TRBV28, the J gene TRBJ2-7; D unresolved. The germline V and J ends were trimmed by 7 bases and 3 bases, with 16 bases remaining between them. Germline assignment: CDR1 MDHEN and CDR2 SYDVKM. The CDR3 contains 14 residues.